This TCR beta chain was sequenced for a study of control samples from healthy donors and cancer patients. Trimming took 1 base from V and 8 from J, leaving 13 bases between them. This CDR3 is 14 amino acids long. Germline loops: CDR1 SGHDT, CDR2 YYEEEE. This table comes from immunoSEQ multiplex PCR, and its TCRdb copy is limited to in-frame clones, with some not included. The sample carries roughly 180,000 clones, over 85% recorded once. The sample comprised blood. The clonotype originates from a woman between 55 and 75 years old in good health. This chain connects TRBV5-6 to TRBJ1-3; D gene unclear. The CDR3 protein is CASSLRTLTHTIYF. CDR3 DNA sequence: TGTGCCAGCAGCTTGAGGACTCTGACTCACACCATATATTTT.